Detailed here is one T cell receptor beta chain. This entry is derived from a study of blood T cell repertoires in COVID-19. Study information: Samples came from the United States, Italy and Spain, spanning acute and convalescent COVID-19. In each case, the material was cDNA or gDNA derived from T cells, B-cell-depleted T cells, or PBMCs.

Original analysis: Reference gene primer amplification gave nucleated cell count estimates. This table comes from immunoSEQ multiplex PCR, and its TCRdb copy is limited to in-frame clones, with some not included. V and J calls and clone size are as listed in that table; D and trimming were resolved from the DNA. In the table there are 150,000 to 190,000 clones, 75% to 85% of which are singletons. CDR1 is LNHDA and CDR2 is SQIVND in the germline V gene (reference sequence). V was shortened by 0 bases and J by 5 bases, with 10 bases between the two germline ends. The CDR3 loop spans 15 amino acids. The V and J genes are TRBV19 and TRBJ2-2; weak D call: TRBD1 (5 bases). This clonotype was obtained from a woman aged 50 to 60 with acute or convalescent COVID-19. Sequencing was performed on peripheral blood. The CDR3 region has the DNA TGTGCCAGTAGTATAGACAGGGTTGGTACCGGGGAGCTGTTTTTT. The encoded protein is CASSIDRVGTGELFF.